This T cell receptor (beta chain) was sequenced in a study of regulatory T cells in long-lasting Graves disease (dated by TCRdb to the early 2020s). As for the study more broadly: In the newly diagnosed Graves' disease group, patients had been taking antithyroid drugs for less than 3 months. The study was registered as a clinical trial and conducted in China. TCR sequencing covered roughly 13 persistent and roughly 20 newly diagnosed Graves' disease patients, about 35 samples in total. This study used TCR sequencing and RNA sequencing of peripheral blood to compare persistent Graves' disease patients against newly diagnosed Graves' disease patients. Results and caveats for the whole study, not just this receptor: The authors acknowledged the small sample size as a limitation that may reduce accuracy. A larger number of public clonotypes was shared among persistent patients (fewer than 3,000) than among newly diagnosed patients (around 880). Only the TCR beta chain was sequenced and analyzed. Because the primary lesion, thyroid tissue, could not be accessed, the study looked at peripheral blood alone. Persistent disease showed preferential use of TRBV28, TRBJ1-2 and TRBJ2-5, whereas newly diagnosed disease favored TRBV20-1 and TRBJ2-1. Compared with newly diagnosed patients, patients with persistent Graves' disease had lower TCR Shannon entropy and fewer highly expanded clones, which suggests clonal expansion.

The method was multiplex PCR. Sequencing relied on an Illumina HiSeq 4000. iRepertoire HTBI primers and Arm-PCR amplification of CDR3 regions were used to construct TCR beta libraries. Before sequencing, the PCR products underwent gel purification. From the authors' description of their analysis: A total of fewer than 65 TRBV and some 15 TRBJ segments were identified across samples and were used for gene usage analysis of CDR3 amino acid clonotypes. COPE and FqMerger were used to merge filtered high-quality paired reads into contigs. BLAST was used to align contigs to IMGT TRBV, TRBD and TRBJ reference genes, and CDR3 was defined according to IMGT. Clonotypes above 0.1% frequency were classified as highly expanded clones. Repertoire diversity was measured by Shannon entropy, and V-J evenness by the Gini coefficient. A clonotype found in more than one individual was treated as public. In-frame beta chains were kept once TCRdb had trimmed the public reads at Q25 with fastp and called clones with MiXCR. Merged by CDR3 protein, the rows form single entries marked with the most common genes and DNA. The V and J calls and clone size come from TCRdb's table, not from the authors' own analysis. Here the sample has roughly 380,000 distinct CDR3 sequences; roughly 17% occur a single time. The ten largest clones capture roughly 30% of the sample.

This specimen's time point label, per the study, means: newly diagnosed GD, antithyroid drugs for less than 3 months. For both TCR sequencing and RNA sequencing, RNA was extracted from PBMCs using TRIzol. Graves' disease was diagnosed according to American Thyroid Association guidelines. The patients came from an endocrinology department in Xi'an, China. Each patient gave 8.5 to 9.5 milliliters of peripheral blood, collected in an EDTA anticoagulant tube. PBMCs were isolated by Ficoll Paque Plus density gradient separation without further T cell sorting. An Agilent 2100 Bioanalyzer and agarose gel were used to check RNA quality, while a NanoDrop 2000 measured RNA concentration. Based on the germline V gene (reference sequence), the CDR1 and CDR2 sequences are SEHNR and FQNEAQ. Here V drops 6 bases and J drops 8 bases, and the junction holds 8 bases not matched to any gene. Inclusive of the bounding cysteine and phenylalanine, the CDR3 is 15 residues long. Only the CDR3 portion is preserved as DNA: 45 bases, with reading frame beginning at the first base.

Comments on this clonotype: No antigen is known for it. One base away there is no much larger clone; base qualities are not given.

This sample also appeared in a second study, on T cells in Graves' hyperthyroidism and ophthalmopathy. From that second study: A patient counted as having stable Graves' hyperthyroidism if no progression to ophthalmopathy occurred over 18 months of follow-up. The hyperthyroidism patients were between 18 and 65 years old and newly diagnosed, with a disease duration of less than 2 months. Any patient with an uncontrolled infection, another autoimmune disease, pregnancy or lactation was excluded. Diagnoses were established on the basis of clinical symptoms, serum thyroxine and TRAb, thyroid ultrasound, and orbital computed tomography. For the first round of RT-PCR on the TCR CDR3, the HTBI primer set was used together with the Qiagen OneStep RT-PCR kit. Most expanded thyroid clonotypes (frequency above 0.001) were also detected in blood, suggesting blood repertoires may reflect thyroid immune responses. A model built on a 13 V-J signature distinguished ophthalmopathy from stable hyperthyroidism, reaching approximately 89% sensitivity and under 84% specificity in cross-validation and 80%/75% in testing. During validation, the model predicted progression to ophthalmopathy a median of approximately 6 months ahead of onset, with almost 71% sensitivity and roughly 72% specificity. To identify TCR V-J signatures that set the groups apart, the researchers used a discovery cohort of 100 patients, made up of around 42 with Graves' ophthalmopathy and approximately 57 with stable Graves' hyperthyroidism. Whether ophthalmopathy could be predicted prospectively was tested in an independent validation cohort made up of under 20 hyperthyroidism patients plus 17 patients who later progressed to ophthalmopathy. The 100 discovery patients were randomly divided into training and test sets at a 7:3 ratio. In addition, the study compared T-cell repertoires in thyroid tissue and in blood from roughly 6 Graves' hyperthyroidism patients. After blood sampling, hyperthyroidism patients were treated with methimazole at a starting dose of 30 mg daily, and ophthalmopathy patients were treated with high-dose intravenous methylprednisolone. A second multiplex PCR round built the libraries, followed by size selection and purification. Libraries were sequenced paired-end with 100 bp reads on an Illumina HiSeq2000. SOAPnuke was used to process the raw data, throwing out any read that contained adapters or uncalled bases, had a mean Phred below 15, or lacked an exact constant-primer or identifier match. COPE v1.2.5 was used to merge high-quality paired reads, and clonotypes were defined as unique nucleotide sequences. MiTCR v1.1 was used to align the clonotypes against IMGT TRBV, TRBD and TRBJ reference segments. Only V-J combinations with frequency above 0.0001, covering 99.2% of repertoires, were analysed. A TCS score was defined as the ratio between F50 (clonal expansion) and ExV (chaos), using BLOSUM62-based TCRdist between CDR3 peptides within each V-J. Welch's t-statistics and random forest reduced 450 to 600 V-J features to under 15, which were used in a naive Bayes classifier (R e1071). Sample size was not statistically predetermined, and blinding of investigators to group allocation was not performed. TCR Vbeta CDR3 sequencing of 120 to 150 peripheral blood samples (over 40 ophthalmopathy, 75 hyperthyroidism and some 17 progressor patients) is reported in the paper.

This TCR derives from a man aged 35-49 years with Graves disease. Donor details come from another sample of the same person, matched by shared clones. The sequence joins TRBV7-9 to TRBJ2-1, and TRBD2 aligns with 12 junction nucleotides. This specimen consisted of peripheral blood mononuclear cells (PBMCs), obtained at new diagnosis, from a patient treated with antithyroid drugs. The CDR3 is CASRLSGTSGYEQFF. The nucleotide sequence reads as follows: TGTGCCAGCAGACTTTCCGGGACTAGCGGGTATGAGCAGTTCTTC. With all but the CDR3 taken from the reference TRBV7-9 and TRBJ2-1 genes, the full variable domain is: DTGVSQNPRHKITKRGQNVTFRCDPISEHNRLYWYRQTLGQGPEFLTYFQNEAQLEKSRLLSDRFSAERPKGSFSTLEIQRTEQGDSAMYLCASRLSGTSGYEQFFGPGTRLTVL.